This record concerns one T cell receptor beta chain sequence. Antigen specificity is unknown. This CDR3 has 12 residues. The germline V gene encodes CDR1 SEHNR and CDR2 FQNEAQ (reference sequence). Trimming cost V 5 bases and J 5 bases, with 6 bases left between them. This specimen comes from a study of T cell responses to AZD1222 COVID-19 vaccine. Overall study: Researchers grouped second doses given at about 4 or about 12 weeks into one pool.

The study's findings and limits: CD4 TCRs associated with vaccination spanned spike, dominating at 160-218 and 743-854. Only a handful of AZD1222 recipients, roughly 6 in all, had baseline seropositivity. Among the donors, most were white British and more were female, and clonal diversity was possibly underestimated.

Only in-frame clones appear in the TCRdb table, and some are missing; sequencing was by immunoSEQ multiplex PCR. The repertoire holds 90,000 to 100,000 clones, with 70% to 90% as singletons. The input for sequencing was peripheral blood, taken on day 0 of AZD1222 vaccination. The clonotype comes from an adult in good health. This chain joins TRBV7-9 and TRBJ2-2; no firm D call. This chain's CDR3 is CASSPGTGELFF. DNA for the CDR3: TGTGCCAGCAGCCCCGGAACCGGGGAGCTGTTTTTT.